This T cell receptor (beta chain) was identified during a study of blood T cell repertoires in COVID-19 (TCRdb year 2020). Some background on the complete study: Samples covering the acute and convalescent phases of COVID-19 were provided by collaborators in the United States, Italy and Spain. The repertoires were released in a freely available public database meant as a resource for research on the immune response to SARS-CoV-2. The prospective study material was composed of cDNA or gDNA derived from T cells, B-cell-depleted T cells, or PBMCs. The dataset comprised deeply sampled blood TCRbeta repertoires from subjects exposed to, actively infected with, or recovered from COVID-19. HLA class I and class II types, where available, came from metadata supplied by the sample provider rather than from assay-based typing. The sample metadata nearly always contained a de-identified subject ID, COVID-19 status, age in years and sex. The samples were drawn from the first 160 participants of the ongoing ImmuneRACE study and from 950 to 1,500 subjects provided by 6 global collaborators.

Trimmed from V: 3 bases; trimmed from J: 4 bases; junction bases lacking a gene match: 6. The CDR3 runs 14 amino acids, cysteine and phenylalanine included. Just the 42-base CDR3 DNA is kept, in frame starting at base 1. The CDR1 and CDR2 encoded by the germline V gene are SGDLS and YYNGEE. The immunoSEQ Assay, a bias-controlled multiplex PCR, was used to amplify TCRbeta CDR3 regions from genomic DNA. The study's processing was this. Within the assay, amplification of reference gene primers was used to estimate how many nucleated cells each sample contained. Sequence reads were collapsed and filtered to measure the absolute abundance of every unique TCRbeta CDR3 rearrangement. Productive Simpson clonality was computed per sample as the square root of Simpson's diversity index over productive rearrangements. In TCRdb, the immuneACCESS table is reduced to in-frame sequences with V and J assigned. These tables do not hold every clone; where another copy was compared, an unresolved V gene accounts for under half, and the others remain unexplained. That table supplies the V and J calls and clone size; D and trimming were determined from the DNA. In this sample the table shows 250,000 to 400,000 clones, approximately 90% of which occur a single time. The ten largest clonotypes hold around 1.6% of the sample.

At one collaborating source in Seattle, patients were enrolled during active infection and were followed longitudinally through the course of disease. The collaborating institutions used their own protocols to collect whole blood in K2EDTA tubes. Collaborator samples were shipped for TCRbeta analysis as frozen whole blood, isolated PBMCs, or DNA extracted from either sample type. Study-wide conclusions, independent of this receptor: The amount of clinical and demographic metadata varied by source and participant and was provided uncurated.

Points on this clone: No cognate antigen has been identified for it. No base quality information exists; no much larger clone differs at one position.

The chain employs TRBV9 and TRBJ1-2, with 7 bases in between that match TRBD1. Sequenced material: peripheral blood. This receptor was identified in a woman aged 25-40 years with COVID-19, enrolled during active disease. The CDR3 reads CASSEGQMTYGYTF. The nucleotides are TGTGCCAGCAGCGAGGGACAGATGACCTATGGCTACACCTTC. The CDR3, completed at both ends by the reference TRBV9 and TRBJ1-2 genes, gives the full variable domain DSGVTQTPKHLITATGQRVTLRCSPRSGDLSVYWYQQSLDQGLQFLIQYYNGEERAKGNILERFSAQQFPDLHSELNLSSLELGDSALYFCASSEGQMTYGYTFGSGTRLTVV.